The source of this TCR beta chain is a study of T cells in Graves' hyperthyroidism and ophthalmopathy. Notes on the study in general: In simple terms, a model built on 13 V-J features told ophthalmopathy apart from stable hyperthyroidism. Most thyroid clonotypes that were expanded above 0.001 also turned up in blood.

TCR beta CDR3 sequences were amplified from RNA transcripts. The HTBI primer set drove a first-round RT-PCR of the TCR CDR3. TCRdb re-called the multiplex PCR reads with MiXCR, one entry per CDR3 protein. The top ten hold roughly 7% of the sample, which has around 600,000 distinct CDR3 sequences, approximately 15% seen once. Concerning this clonotype itself: The target antigen is unknown.

Each ophthalmopathy patient scored at least 3 on the Clinical Activity Score and at least 4 on NOSPECS grade, with duration under 3 months. Those patients with uncontrolled infection, other autoimmune disease, pregnancy or lactation were excluded. The receptor was isolated from a woman aged 18 to 35 with Graves' ophthalmopathy. The sequencing sample was made of blood.

The CDR3: CATSRERGQGNIQYF. In DNA form, the CDR3 reads TGTGCCACCAGCAGAGAACGGGGACAAGGAAACATTCAGTACTTC. The V call is TRBV15, the J call TRBJ2-4; D possibly corresponds to TRBD1 (6 bases). The V end lost 0 bases, the J end lost 6 bases, and 12 bases lay between the germline ends. Germline V gene sequence: CDR1 LNHNV, CDR2 YYDKDF (reference sequence). CDR3 length equals 15 residues.